These 9 T cell receptor beta chains share one sample of origin, sequenced in a study of Ad26.COV2.S vaccination and SARS-CoV-2 variants. The assay was immunoSEQ multiplex PCR, and TCRdb's table has in-frame clones only and misses some. The table includes about 94,000 clones, around 82% detected once. The sample was peripheral blood, taken after recovery from COVID-19. These receptors came from a human donor who had recovered from COVID-19.

Here the CDR3 DNA reads TGCAGTGCTAGTAAGGGCCTGCGGACCGGGGAGCTGTTTTTT. Translation: CSASKGLRTGELFF. The chain recombines TRBV20-1 with TRBJ2-2; no definite D call. CDR3 size: 14 residues. Trimming shortened V by 3 bases and J by 5 bases, and 13 bases separated the two germline ends. CDR1 is DFQATT, CDR2 SNEGSKA, per germline (reference sequence).

The gene calls are TRBV6-5 and TRBJ2-1; D may match TRBD1 or TRBD2 (5 bases each). V dropped 6 bases and J dropped 4 bases, with 13 bases sitting between them. The germline gives CDR1 MNHEY, CDR2 SVGAGI. The CDR3 is 14 residues long. As DNA, the CDR3 is TGTGCCAGCAGCTTCGGGGACGGGTACAATGAGCAGTTCTTC. Translating it yields CASSFGDGYNEQFF.

The chain has TRBV12-3 or TRBV12-4 and TRBJ1-2; D is unclear. This CDR3 region has 13 residues. V lost 1 base and J 8 bases, leaving 11 bases between the germline ends. The CDR3: CASSLGVLRGYTF. DNA for the CDR3: TGTGCCAGCAGTTTAGGGGTCTTACGGGGCTACACCTTC.

The rearrangement uses TRBV28 and TRBJ2-3; D unresolved. Per germline, CDR1 MDHEN and CDR2 SYDVKM. The CDR3 is 16 amino acids. The V gene lost 4 bases and the J gene lost 2 bases, with 16 bases spanning the gap. The CDR3 region is CASSYDVGSSTDTQYF. The CDR3 bases are TGTGCCAGCAGTTACGATGTCGGCAGCTCCACAGATACGCAGTATTTT.

The chain carries TRBV5-4 and TRBJ2-2; D perhaps matches TRBD2 (6 bases). The CDR3 consists of 14 residues. The germline CDR1 and CDR2 sequences are SGHNT and YYREEE (reference sequence). V lost 5 bases and J lost 6, with 14 bases in between. CDR3 loop: CASRPGDVSGELFF. The CDR3 nucleotides read TGTGCCAGCAGGCCGGGAGATGTGTCCGGGGAGCTGTTTTTT. The full variable domain, completed using reference TRBV5-4 and TRBJ2-2, is ETGVTQSPTHLIKTRGQQVTLRCSSQSGHNTVSWYQQALGQGPQFIFQYYREEENGRGNFPPRFSGLQFPNYSSELNVNALELDDSALYLCASRPGDVSGELFFGEGSRLTVL.

J is TRBJ2-7 and V is TRBV7-2, with D perhaps TRBD1 or TRBD2 (5 bases each). This CDR3 contains 14 residues. V was pared by 5 bases and J by 5 bases, with 16 bases between. Germline V gene sequence: CDR1 SGHTA, CDR2 FQGNSA. CDR3 sequence (DNA): TGTGCCAGCAGCGCATTCCGGGACCTGGACGAGCAGTACTTC. It translates to CASSAFRDLDEQYF.

This clone was detected only a few times. The chain couples TRBV6-1 to TRBJ2-5; D not certain. Germline assignment: CDR1 MNHNS and CDR2 SASEGT. The V end was cut by 3 bases, the J end by 5 bases, with 10 bases between. The CDR3 length is 13 residues. In DNA form, the CDR3 reads TGTGCCAGCAGTGACACCCTGATGGAGACCCAGTACTTC. Its protein product is CASSDTLMETQYF.

This rearrangement joins TRBV28 to TRBJ2-1, with 7 bases that match TRBD2. CDR3 length equals 15 residues. In germline, CDR1 is MDHEN, CDR2 SYDVKM. The trim removed 1 base at V and 5 bases at J, leaving 5 bases unmatched. As DNA, the CDR3 is TGTGCCAGCAGTTTATTCGGGAGCGGGAACAATGAGCAGTTCTTC. Amino acids: CASSLFGSGNNEQFF. The full variable domain, in which reference TRBV28 and TRBJ2-1 provide the parts outside the CDR3, is DVKVTQSSRYLVKRTGEKVFLECVQDMDHENMFWYRQDPGLGLRLIYFSYDVKMKEKGDIPEGYSVSREKKERFSLILESASTNQTSMYLCASSLFGSGNNEQFFGPGTRLTVL.

V usage is TRBV2 and J usage is TRBJ2-2, with 7 bases lining up with TRBD1. V shed 7 bases, J shed 3 bases, and the junction held 17 bases outside the gene matches. Germline V gives CDR1 SNHLY, CDR2 FYNNEI. The CDR3 consists of 18 residues. As DNA, the CDR3 is TGTGCCAGCACCAATGACCTACGGGGACAGATTTACACCGGGGAGCTGTTTTTT. Its protein is CASTNDLRGQIYTGELFF.